This entry concerns a single T cell receptor beta chain. Its antigen is not known. These data belong to a study of CD8 T cells in Susac syndrome. Study-level results: The study conceded that relatively few individuals underwent its TCR sequencing and HLA analysis.

When the RNA was reverse transcribed, random hexamers were used with an input of roughly 0.5 to 1 ug. Across 54 Vbeta and 13 Jbeta, immunoSEQ multiplex PCR amplified TCR beta CDR3. TCRdb ran MiXCR on the immunoSEQ multiplex PCR reads and lists one entry per CDR3 protein. The table has 40,000 to 55,000 distinct CDR3 sequences, approximately 93% seen once; the top ten hold about 0.51%. V dropped 5 bases and J dropped 0 bases, with 14 bases sitting between them. The CDR3 consists of 16 residues. Germline lookup yields CDR1 MNHEY and CDR2 SVGEGT. Sequencing targeted TCR beta in T cells from blood (CD8+ and CD4+). The TEMRA cells underwent FACS enrichment, while the CD8+ and CD4+ T cells underwent negative isolation.

Sequenced sample: CD8+ T cells from PBMCs. The sequence was collected from a human donor with multiple sclerosis. V gene TRBV6-2 or TRBV6-3 combines with J gene TRBJ1-3, with D uncertain. DNA of the CDR3: TGTGCCAGCAGTCTACTTCAGGAGCTCTCTGGAAACACCATATATTTT. Encoded protein: CASSLLQELSGNTIYF.